These 20 T cell receptor beta chains were all obtained from the same sample, sequenced in a study of blood T cell repertoires in COVID-19. Produced via immunoSEQ multiplex PCR; TCRdb's table is partial and in-frame only. The table lists about 270,000 clones, roughly nine tenths of them singletons, with just under 9% in the top ten. The source material was peripheral blood. Receptor source: a man aged 35-49 years with active or convalescent COVID-19.

This clone was observed a few times. V gene TRBV24-1 combines with J gene TRBJ1-2; 8 nucleotides match TRBD1. CDR3 length: 15 amino acids. The germline CDR1 and CDR2 sequences are KGHDR and SFDVKD. V dropped 1 base and J dropped 9; count of bases not matched to a gene: 9. The CDR3 DNA is TGTGCCACCAGTGATTTCGACAGGGGACAGGCGAGCTACACCTTC. Encoded protein: CATSDFDRGQASYTF.

The rearrangement joins TRBV20-1 to TRBJ1-1; no reliable D call. The CDR3 has 11 amino acids. With 3 bases removed from V and 7 bases from J, the gap between germline ends came to 9 bases. CDR1 and CDR2 from the germline V gene are DFQATT and SNEGSKA (reference sequence). The CDR3 DNA reads TGCAGTGCTAGCATAGAGGATGAAGCTTTCTTT. Translated: CSASIEDEAFF.

The chain is built from TRBV18 and TRBJ1-5, with D possibly TRBD1 on 5 matching bases. Deletions cut 5 bases from V and 7 bases from J, with 12 bases between. CDR3 length: 13 residues. The germline V gene encodes CDR1 KGHSH and CDR2 LQKENI. In DNA, the CDR3 is TGTGCCAGCTCAGCTGCCGGACAACAGCCCCAGCATTTT. Residues: CASSAAGQQPQHF. The full variable domain, with the rest looked up from reference TRBV18 and TRBJ1-5, is NAGVMQNPRHLVRRRGQEARLRCSPMKGHSHVYWYRQLPEEGLKFMVYLQKENIIDESGMPKERFSAEFPKEGPSILRIQQVVRGDSAAYFCASSAAGQQPQHFGDGTRLSIL.

V and J are TRBV28 and TRBJ1-2, with unresolved D. V was clipped by 2 bases and J by 1 base, with 11 bases between them. The V gene's germline CDR1 is MDHEN and CDR2 SYDVKM. CDR3 size: 15 residues. CDR3 sequence: CASSLAAARNYGYTF. In DNA form, the CDR3 reads TGTGCCAGCAGTTTAGCGGCGGCGCGTAACTATGGCTACACCTTC.

The rearrangement uses TRBV5-1 and TRBJ2-3; 7 bases map to TRBD2. Germline loops: CDR1 SGHRS, CDR2 YFSETQ. The CDR3 length is 15 residues. Trimming cost V 0 bases and J 4 bases; bases outside gene matches: 5. CDR3 residues: CASSLGTRKSDTQYF. CDR3 sequence (DNA): TGCGCCAGCAGCTTGGGGACTAGGAAGTCAGATACGCAGTATTTT. The variable domain in full, with the rest retrieved from reference TRBV5-1 and TRBJ2-3, is KAGVTQTPRYLIKTRGQQVTLSCSPISGHRSVSWYQQTPGQGLQFLFEYFSETQRNKGNFPGRFSGRQFSNSRSEMNVSTLELGDSALYLCASSLGTRKSDTQYFGPGTRLTVL.

Written as DNA, the CDR3 is TGTGCCACCAGTGACGGACAGGGAAATGGCTACACCTTC. Amino acids: CATSDGQGNGYTF. V gene TRBV24-1 combines with J gene TRBJ1-2; 8 bases fit TRBD1. V was pared by 4 bases and J by 6 bases, with 3 bases of the junction left unmatched. The CDR3 is 13 residues long. Germline lookup yields CDR1 KGHDR and CDR2 SFDVKD.

The V call is TRBV30, the J call TRBJ1-5; D not certain. Per the germline V gene, CDR1 is GTSNPN and CDR2 is SVGIG (reference sequence). This CDR3 comprises 14 residues. V gave up 3 bases and J gave up 7 bases, with 16 bases separating them. The CDR3 region is CAWRDVGLRQPQHF. CDR3 nucleotides: TGTGCCTGGAGAGACGTCGGGTTACGGCAGCCCCAGCATTTT. Variable domain in full (rest from reference TRBV30 and TRBJ1-5): SQTIHQWPATLVQPVGSPLSLECTVEGTSNPNLYWYRQAAGRGLQLLFYSVGIGQISSEVPQNLSASRPQDRQFILSSKKLLLSDSGFYLCAWRDVGLRQPQHFGDGTRLSIL.

The chain couples TRBV6-6 to TRBJ1-6; D is uncertain. This CDR3 has 14 amino acids. CDR1 and CDR2 (germline): MNHNY, SVGAGI (reference sequence). V was pared by 0 bases and J by 8 bases, with 8 bases between. Here the CDR3 reads CASSYSSRDSPLHF. DNA for the CDR3: TGTGCCAGCAGTTACTCGAGTCGGGATTCACCCCTCCACTTT.

The chain couples TRBV19 to TRBJ1-1; D remains unclear. The CDR3 loop spans 14 amino acids. Trimming removed 3 bases at V and 0 bases at J, with 8 bases between. Germline V gene data show CDR1 as LNHDA and CDR2 as SQIVND (reference sequence). CDR3 in amino acids: CASSIAAMNTEAFF. The CDR3 coding sequence is TGTGCCAGTAGTATTGCGGCTATGAACACTGAAGCTTTCTTT.

The V gene is TRBV4-1, the J gene TRBJ1-1; D is uncertain. This CDR3 is 12 amino acids long. Trimming removed 1 base from V and 7 bases from J, with 7 bases in between. CDR1 and CDR2 from the germline V gene are MGHRA and YSYEKL. For the CDR3, the DNA is TGCGCCAGCAGCCAAGCTGCTAATGAAGCTTTCTTT. Translation gives CASSQAANEAFF.

The gene calls are TRBV23-1 and TRBJ2-1; 9 nucleotides align to TRBD1. TRBV23-1 is marked as an open reading frame, function uncertain. CDR3 length: 21 residues. V dropped 6 bases and J dropped 4; count of bases not matched to a gene: 25. The CDR3 sequence: CASSHNRGDRAKLILYNEQFF. DNA for the CDR3: TGCGCCAGCAGCCACAATCGCGGGGACAGGGCCAAGCTTATCTTATACAATGAGCAGTTCTTC.

The chain links TRBV7-8 to TRBJ1-3, with TRBD1 identical over 7 bases. CDR3 length: 15 residues. Germline assignment: CDR1 SGHVS and CDR2 FQNEAQ. V trimming: 1 base; J trimming: 4 bases; junction bases outside the gene matches: 4. The CDR3 loop reads CASSLGQGSGNTIYF. The CDR3 nucleotides are TGTGCCAGCAGCTTAGGACAGGGATCAGGAAACACCATATATTTT.

CDR3 DNA sequence: TGTGCCAGCAGTTTATCTTGTAACCAGACCCTTAGCGGAAGAACCACAGATACGCAGTATTTT. It yields the protein CASSLSCNQTLSGRTTDTQYF. J is TRBJ2-3 and V is TRBV27; a possible D gene is TRBD2 (6 bases). V was cut by 0 bases and J by 2 bases, with 27 bases left in between. Germline V gene lookup returns CDR1 MNHEY and CDR2 SMNVEV (reference sequence). CDR3 size: 21 residues.

V is TRBV24-1 and J is TRBJ1-1, with D maybe TRBD1 (5 bases). CDR1 and CDR2 from the germline V gene are KGHDR and SFDVKD. This CDR3 has 13 residues. V dropped 5 bases and J dropped 2 bases, with 8 bases sitting between them. The CDR3 DNA is TGTGCCACCAGTGGCAGGGCTAACACTGAAGCTTTCTTT. It translates to CATSGRANTEAFF.

The J gene is TRBJ1-2, the V gene TRBV3-1 (or the pseudogene TRBV3-2); D ambiguous. Germline V gives CDR1 LGHDT, CDR2 YNNKEL (reference sequence). The CDR3 runs 13 residues. V shed 4 bases and J shed 8 bases, with 14 bases lying between them. The CDR3 spells CASSPGRALGYTF. CDR3 nucleotides: TGTGCCAGCAGCCCCGGGAGGGCTTTGGGCTACACCTTC.

The rearrangement uses TRBV6-5 and TRBJ1-2; possible D gene TRBD1, 5 bases. The V end was cut by 4 bases, the J end by 6 bases, with 18 bases between. Germline V CDR1 and CDR2: MNHEY, SVGAGI. The CDR3 length is 15 residues. CDR3 sequence (DNA): TGTGCCAGCAGTTCCAGACAGATCCCACGCGATGGCTACACCTTC. Protein: CASSSRQIPRDGYTF.

The V gene is TRBV7-2, the J gene TRBJ1-1; 9 bases align to TRBD1. J was trimmed by 3 bases and V by 5 bases; bases with no gene match: 4. The CDR3 is made up of 14 amino acids. The germline gives CDR1 SGHTA, CDR2 FQGNSA. The CDR3 region is CASSPYRGHTEAFF. The CDR3 coding sequence is TGTGCCAGCAGCCCCTACAGGGGGCACACTGAAGCTTTCTTT.

The chain uses TRBV30 and TRBJ2-7; D possibly matches TRBD1 or TRBD2 (6 bases each). The CDR3 extends over 11 amino acids. The V end lost 5 bases, the J end lost 2 bases, and 7 bases lay between the germline ends. Germline lookup yields CDR1 GTSNPN and CDR2 SVGIG (reference sequence). The CDR3 bases are TGTGCCTGGGGGGGGCCCTACGAGCAGTACTTC. Its protein product is CAWGGPYEQYF.

The chain recombines TRBV6-2 or TRBV6-3 with TRBJ1-2, with a possible D match to TRBD1 (5 bases). The CDR3 covers 13 residues. Trimming cost V 4 bases and J 5 bases, with 11 bases left between them. Germline V lookup: CDR1 MNHEY, CDR2 SVGEGT. As DNA, the CDR3 is TGTGCCAGCAGTTTAAGGGGAACATATGGCTACACCTTC. It encodes CASSLRGTYGYTF.

V is TRBV28 and J is TRBJ2-2; 7 nucleotides agree with TRBD1. The germline V gene encodes CDR1 MDHEN and CDR2 SYDVKM. This CDR3 comprises 18 residues. V was clipped by 2 bases and J by 4 bases; unmatched bases: 13. CDR3 nucleotide sequence: TGTGCCAGCAGTTTAGGGGCCGGACAGGTTGTTAGCACCGGGGAGCTGTTTTTT. It encodes CASSLGAGQVVSTGELFF.